The present T cell receptor (beta chain) was sequenced within a study of technical replicates of blood from several donors. Sequencing used immunoSEQ multiplex PCR; TCRdb keeps in-frame clones, though not all of them. The table shows 65,000 to 90,000 clones, with about 93% occurring only once. This clone showed up just once. With V trimmed by 8 bases and J by 5 bases, 8 bases remained unmatched. CDR3 size: 13 residues. CDR1 and CDR2 from the germline V gene are MDHEN and SYDVKM. The V gene is TRBV28, the J gene TRBJ2-5, with 7 bases lining up with TRBD1. Specimen: T cells isolated from PBMCs. This clonotype was obtained from a human donor in good health. The CDR3 sequence is CASVRQGVETQYF. The CDR3 DNA sequence: TGTGCCAGCGTTAGACAGGGAGTTGAGACCCAGTACTTC.